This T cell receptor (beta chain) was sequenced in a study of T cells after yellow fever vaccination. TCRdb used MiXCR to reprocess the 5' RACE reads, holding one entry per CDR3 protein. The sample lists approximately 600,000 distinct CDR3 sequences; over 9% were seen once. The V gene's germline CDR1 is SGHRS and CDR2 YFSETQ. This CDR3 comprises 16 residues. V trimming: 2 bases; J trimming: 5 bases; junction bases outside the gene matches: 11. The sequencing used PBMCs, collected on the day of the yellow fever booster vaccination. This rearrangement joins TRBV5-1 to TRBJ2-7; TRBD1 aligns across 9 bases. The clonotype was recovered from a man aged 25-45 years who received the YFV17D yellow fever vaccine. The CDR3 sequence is CASSFPGGTGPNEQYF. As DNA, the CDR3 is TGCGCCAGCAGCTTCCCCGGGGGGACAGGGCCTAACGAGCAGTACTTC. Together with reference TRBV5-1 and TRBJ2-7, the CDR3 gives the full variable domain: KAGVTQTPRYLIKTRGQQVTLSCSPISGHRSVSWYQQTPGQGLQFLFEYFSETQRNKGNFPGRFSGRQFSNSRSEMNVSTLELGDSALYLCASSFPGGTGPNEQYFGPGTRLTVT.